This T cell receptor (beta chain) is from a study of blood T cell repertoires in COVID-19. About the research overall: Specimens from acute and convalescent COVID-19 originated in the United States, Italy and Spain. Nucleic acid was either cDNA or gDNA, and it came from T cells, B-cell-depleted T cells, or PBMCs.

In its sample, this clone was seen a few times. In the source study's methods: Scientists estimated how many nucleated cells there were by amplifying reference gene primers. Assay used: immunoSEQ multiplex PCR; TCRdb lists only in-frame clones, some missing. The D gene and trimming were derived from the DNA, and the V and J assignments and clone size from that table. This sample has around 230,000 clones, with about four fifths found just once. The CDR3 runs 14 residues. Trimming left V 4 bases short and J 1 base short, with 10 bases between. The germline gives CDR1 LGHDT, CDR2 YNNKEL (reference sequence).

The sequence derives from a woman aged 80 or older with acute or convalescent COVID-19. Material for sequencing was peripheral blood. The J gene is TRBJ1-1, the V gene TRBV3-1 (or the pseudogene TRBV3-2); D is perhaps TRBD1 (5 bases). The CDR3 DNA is TGTGCCAGCAGCCTCGGACACGGGAACACTGAAGCTTTCTTT. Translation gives CASSLGHGNTEAFF.